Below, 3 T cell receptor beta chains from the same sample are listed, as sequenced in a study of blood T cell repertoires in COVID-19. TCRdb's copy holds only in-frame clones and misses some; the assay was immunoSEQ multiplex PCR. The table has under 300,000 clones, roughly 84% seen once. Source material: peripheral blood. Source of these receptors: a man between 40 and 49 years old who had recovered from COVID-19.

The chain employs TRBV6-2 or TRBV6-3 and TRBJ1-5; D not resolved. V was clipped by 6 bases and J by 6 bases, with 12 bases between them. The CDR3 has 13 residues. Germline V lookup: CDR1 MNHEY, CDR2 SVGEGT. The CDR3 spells CASSPPGVQPQHF. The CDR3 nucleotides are TGTGCCAGCAGCCCCCCGGGAGTTCAGCCCCAGCATTTT.

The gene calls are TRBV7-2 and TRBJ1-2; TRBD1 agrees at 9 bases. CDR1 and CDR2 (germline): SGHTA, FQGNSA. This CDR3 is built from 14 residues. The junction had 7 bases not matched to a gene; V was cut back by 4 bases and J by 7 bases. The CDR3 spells CASSSRTGAFGYTF. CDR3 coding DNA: TGTGCCAGCAGCTCCCGGACAGGGGCCTTTGGCTACACCTTC.

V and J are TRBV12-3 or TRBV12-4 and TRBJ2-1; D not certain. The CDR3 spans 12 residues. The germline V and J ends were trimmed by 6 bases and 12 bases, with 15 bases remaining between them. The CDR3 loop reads CASSLSPSPQFF. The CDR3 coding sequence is TGTGCCAGCAGCCTTTCCCCGTCTCCGCAGTTCTTC.